This TCR beta chain was sequenced in a study of beta chain features in type 1 diabetes. Study-wide points: A moderate, significant TCRB CDR3 shortening appeared in type 1 diabetes across four CD4+ subsets. Equally in patients and controls, PCR might preferentially amplify shorter templates.

With regard to this clone: The target antigen is unknown.

Researchers reported sorting CD4+ naive, central memory, regulatory and stem cell-like memory cells via CD45RO/CCR7/CD25/CD127/CD95/CD27. Germline V gives CDR1 SQVTM, CDR2 ANQGSEA. J lost 3 bases, V lost 7 bases, and 6 bases had no gene match. The CDR3 totals 14 residues. Sequencing targeted expressed TCRB transcripts, as all isolated RNA had been reverse transcribed. Sequencing of naive, central memory and regulatory T cell samples gave an average of roughly 3.5 million reads. TCRdb's table, derived via immunoSEQ multiplex PCR, lists solely in-frame clones and lacks some. The top ten clones hold about 0.03% of a sample with about 230,000 clones, more than 9% of them seen once.

The chain uses TRBV29-1 and TRBJ2-3; 11 positions agree with TRBD2. Sequenced sample: naive CD4+ T cells from blood. This sequence was found in a woman younger than 30 in good health. CDR3 sequence reads: CSGTSGRGTDTQYF. CDR3 sequence (DNA): TGCAGCGGAACTAGCGGGAGAGGTACAGATACGCAGTATTTT.